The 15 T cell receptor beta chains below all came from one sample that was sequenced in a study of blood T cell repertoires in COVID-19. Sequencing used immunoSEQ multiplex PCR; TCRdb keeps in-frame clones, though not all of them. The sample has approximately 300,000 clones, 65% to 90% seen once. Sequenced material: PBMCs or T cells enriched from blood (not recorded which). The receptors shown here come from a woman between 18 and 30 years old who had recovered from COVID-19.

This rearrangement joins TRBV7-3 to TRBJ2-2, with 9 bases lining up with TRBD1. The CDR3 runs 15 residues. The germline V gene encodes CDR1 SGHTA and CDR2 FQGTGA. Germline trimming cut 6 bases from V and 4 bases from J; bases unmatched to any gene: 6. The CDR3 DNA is TGTGCCAGCAGTCCACAGGGGGCCTCCACCGGGGAGCTGTTTTTT. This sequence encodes CASSPQGASTGELFF.

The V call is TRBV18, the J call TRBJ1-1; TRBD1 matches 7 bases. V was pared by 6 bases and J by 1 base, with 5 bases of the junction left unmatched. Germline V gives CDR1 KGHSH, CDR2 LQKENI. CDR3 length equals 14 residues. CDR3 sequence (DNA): TGTGCCAGCTCGTCCGGGACAGCGAACACTGAAGCTTTCTTT. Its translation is CASSSGTANTEAFF.

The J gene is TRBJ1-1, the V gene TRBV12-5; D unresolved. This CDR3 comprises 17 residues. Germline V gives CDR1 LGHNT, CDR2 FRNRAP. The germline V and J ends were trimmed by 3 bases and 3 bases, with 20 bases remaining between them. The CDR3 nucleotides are TGTGCTAGTGGTTTCCCCCCTCGACACCACGGGGACACTGAAGCTTTCTTT. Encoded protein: CASGFPPRHHGDTEAFF.

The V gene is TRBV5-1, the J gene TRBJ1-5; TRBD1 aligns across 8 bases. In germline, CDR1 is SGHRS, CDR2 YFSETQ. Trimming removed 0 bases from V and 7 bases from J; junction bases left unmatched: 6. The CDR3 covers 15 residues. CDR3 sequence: CASSLEDRAEQPQHF. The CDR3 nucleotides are TGCGCCAGCAGCTTGGAGGACAGGGCCGAGCAGCCCCAGCATTTT. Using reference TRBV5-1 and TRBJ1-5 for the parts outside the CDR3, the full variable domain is KAGVTQTPRYLIKTRGQQVTLSCSPISGHRSVSWYQQTPGQGLQFLFEYFSETQRNKGNFPGRFSGRQFSNSRSEMNVSTLELGDSALYLCASSLEDRAEQPQHFGDGTRLSIL.

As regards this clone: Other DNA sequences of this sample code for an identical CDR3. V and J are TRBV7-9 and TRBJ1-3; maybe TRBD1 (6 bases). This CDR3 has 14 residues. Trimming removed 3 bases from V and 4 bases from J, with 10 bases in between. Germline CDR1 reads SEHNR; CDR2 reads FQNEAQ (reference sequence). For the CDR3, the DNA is TGTGCCAGCAGCTTTAACAGGGCCGGAAACACCATATATTTT. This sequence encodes CASSFNRAGNTIYF.

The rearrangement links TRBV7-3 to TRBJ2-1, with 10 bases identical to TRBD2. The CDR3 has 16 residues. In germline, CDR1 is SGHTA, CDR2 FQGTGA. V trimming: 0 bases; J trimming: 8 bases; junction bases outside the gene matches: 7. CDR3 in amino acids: CASSLTSSGRIDEQFF. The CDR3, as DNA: TGTGCCAGCAGCTTAACCTCTAGCGGGAGAATCGATGAGCAGTTCTTC.

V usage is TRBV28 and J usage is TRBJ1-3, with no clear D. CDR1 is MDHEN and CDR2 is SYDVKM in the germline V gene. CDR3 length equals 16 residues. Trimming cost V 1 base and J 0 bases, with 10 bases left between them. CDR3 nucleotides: TGTGCCAGCAGTTTATCTGGCGGTATCTCTGGAAACACCATATATTTT. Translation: CASSLSGGISGNTIYF. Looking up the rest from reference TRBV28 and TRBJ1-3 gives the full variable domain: DVKVTQSSRYLVKRTGEKVFLECVQDMDHENMFWYRQDPGLGLRLIYFSYDVKMKEKGDIPEGYSVSREKKERFSLILESASTNQTSMYLCASSLSGGISGNTIYFGEGSWLTVV.

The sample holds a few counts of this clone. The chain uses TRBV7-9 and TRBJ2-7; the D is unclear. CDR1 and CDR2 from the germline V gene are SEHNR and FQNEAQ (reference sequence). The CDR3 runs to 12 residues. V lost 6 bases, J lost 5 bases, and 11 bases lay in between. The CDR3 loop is CASRYIEDEQYF. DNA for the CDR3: TGTGCCAGCAGATATATAGAGGACGAGCAGTACTTC.

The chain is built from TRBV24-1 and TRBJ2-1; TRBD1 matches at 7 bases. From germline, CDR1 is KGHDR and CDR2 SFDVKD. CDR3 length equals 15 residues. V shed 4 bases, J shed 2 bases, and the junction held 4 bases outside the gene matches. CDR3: CATSDPGQPYNEQFF. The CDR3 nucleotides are TGTGCCACCAGTGACCCGGGACAGCCCTACAATGAGCAGTTCTTC.

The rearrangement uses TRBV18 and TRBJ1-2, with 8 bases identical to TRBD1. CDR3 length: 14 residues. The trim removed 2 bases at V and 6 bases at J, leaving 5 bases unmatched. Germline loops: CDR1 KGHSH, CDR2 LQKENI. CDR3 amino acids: CASSPSQGGDGYTF. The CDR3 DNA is TGTGCCAGCTCACCATCACAGGGGGGCGATGGCTACACCTTC.

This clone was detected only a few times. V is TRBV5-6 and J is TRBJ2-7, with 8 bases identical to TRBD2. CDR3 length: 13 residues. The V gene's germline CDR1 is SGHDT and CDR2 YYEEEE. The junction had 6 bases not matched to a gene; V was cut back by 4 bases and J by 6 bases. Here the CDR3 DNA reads TGTGCCAGCAGCGGGCGACTAGCGTTCGAGCAGTACTTC. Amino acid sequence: CASSGRLAFEQYF.

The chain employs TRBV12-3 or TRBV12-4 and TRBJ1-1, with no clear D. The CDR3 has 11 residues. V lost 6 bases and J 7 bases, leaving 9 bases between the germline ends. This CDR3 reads CASRVQIEAFF. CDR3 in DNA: TGTGCCAGCAGGGTACAAATTGAAGCTTTCTTT.

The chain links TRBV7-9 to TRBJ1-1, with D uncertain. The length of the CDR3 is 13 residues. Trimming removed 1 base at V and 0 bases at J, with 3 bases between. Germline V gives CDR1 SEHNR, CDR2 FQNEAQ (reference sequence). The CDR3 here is CASSLELNTEAFF. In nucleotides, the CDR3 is TGTGCCAGCAGCTTAGAGCTGAACACTGAAGCTTTCTTT.

DNA for the CDR3: TGTGCCAGCAGGATAGCGGGAGGTCTCCGTGGCGAGCAGTACTTC. This codes for CASRIAGGLRGEQYF. The V and J genes are TRBV27 and TRBJ2-7, with 10 bases aligning to TRBD2. Germline CDR1 MNHEY, CDR2 SMNVEV (reference sequence). V was clipped by 6 bases and J by 6 bases; unmatched bases: 11. The CDR3 is 15 amino acids.

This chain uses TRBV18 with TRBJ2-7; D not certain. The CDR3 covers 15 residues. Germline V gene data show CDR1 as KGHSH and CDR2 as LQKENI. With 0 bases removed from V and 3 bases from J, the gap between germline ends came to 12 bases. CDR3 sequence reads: CASSPPNAPGYEQYF. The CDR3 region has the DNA TGTGCCAGCTCACCACCAAATGCTCCGGGCTACGAGCAGTACTTC. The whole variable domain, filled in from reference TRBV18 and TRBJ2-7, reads NAGVMQNPRHLVRRRGQEARLRCSPMKGHSHVYWYRQLPEEGLKFMVYLQKENIIDESGMPKERFSAEFPKEGPSILRIQQVVRGDSAAYFCASSPPNAPGYEQYFGPGTRLTVT.